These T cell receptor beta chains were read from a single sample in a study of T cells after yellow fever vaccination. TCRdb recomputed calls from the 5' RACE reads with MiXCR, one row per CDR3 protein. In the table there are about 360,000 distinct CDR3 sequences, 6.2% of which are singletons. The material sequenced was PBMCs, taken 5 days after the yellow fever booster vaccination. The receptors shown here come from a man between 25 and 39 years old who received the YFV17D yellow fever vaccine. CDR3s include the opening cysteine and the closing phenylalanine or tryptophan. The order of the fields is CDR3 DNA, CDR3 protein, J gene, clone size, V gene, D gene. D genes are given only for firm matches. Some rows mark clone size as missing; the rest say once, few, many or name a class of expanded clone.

cdr3_nt: TGTGCCAGCAGCCAAGCGATCACAGATACGCAGTATTTT
cdr3_aa: CASSQAITDTQYF
j_call: TRBJ2-3
clone_size: many
v_call: TRBV14
d_call: NA

cdr3_nt: TGCAGTGCTAGTCTAGAGGCCCACTACGAGCAGTACTTC
cdr3_aa: CSASLEAHYEQYF
j_call: TRBJ2-7
clone_size: few
v_call: TRBV20-1
d_call: NA

cdr3_nt: TGTGCCAGCTCACCAATTCGGGGCACAGATACGCAGTATTTT
cdr3_aa: CASSPIRGTDTQYF
j_call: TRBJ2-3
clone_size: few
v_call: TRBV18
d_call: NA

cdr3_nt: TGTGCCAGCAGCTCCTGGTCAGATACGCAGTATTTT
cdr3_aa: CASSSWSDTQYF
j_call: TRBJ2-3
clone_size: many
v_call: TRBV6-2/TRBV6-3
d_call: NA

cdr3_nt: TGTGCCAGCAGTGGGACCTCGAGCTCCTACGAGCAGTACTTC
cdr3_aa: CASSGTSSSYEQYF
j_call: TRBJ2-7
clone_size: many
v_call: TRBV12-3/TRBV12-4
d_call: NA

cdr3_nt: TGCGCCAGCGAACCGAGCGGGAGGGCCCGGAACACCGGGGAGCTGTTTTTT
cdr3_aa: CASEPSGRARNTGELFF
j_call: TRBJ2-2
clone_size: few
v_call: TRBV5-1
d_call: TRBD2

cdr3_nt: TGCGCCAGCAGCCAAAGCGGGGAACGGGGTTCACCCCTCCACTTT
cdr3_aa: CASSQSGERGSPLHF
j_call: TRBJ1-6
clone_size: few
v_call: TRBV4-3
d_call: NA

cdr3_nt: TGCAGTGCCGTAGCGGGAGGGATTGAGCAGTACTTC
cdr3_aa: CSAVAGGIEQYF
j_call: TRBJ2-7
clone_size: many
v_call: TRBV20-1
d_call: TRBD2

cdr3_nt: TGCAGTGCTCCCGGGACTACACCCACAGATACGCAGTATTTT
cdr3_aa: CSAPGTTPTDTQYF
j_call: TRBJ2-3
clone_size: many
v_call: TRBV20-1
d_call: TRBD2

cdr3_nt: TGTGCCAGCAGCGTGAGATCTGGGGACACCGGGGAGCTGTTTTTT
cdr3_aa: CASSVRSGDTGELFF
j_call: TRBJ2-2
clone_size: many
v_call: TRBV9
d_call: NA

cdr3_nt: TGTGCCAGCAGCTTAGAAAGGGGGTCTGGAAACACCATATATTTT
cdr3_aa: CASSLERGSGNTIYF
j_call: TRBJ1-3
clone_size: few
v_call: TRBV7-2
d_call: NA

cdr3_nt: TGCAGTGCCGGGATCCACAGGGAAGTCGAGCAGTACTTC
cdr3_aa: CSAGIHREVEQYF
j_call: TRBJ2-7
clone_size: NA
v_call: TRBV20-1
d_call: NA

cdr3_nt: TGTGCCAGTAGTGGTCCCCGGTCTGGAAACACCATATATTTT
cdr3_aa: CASSGPRSGNTIYF
j_call: TRBJ1-3
clone_size: few
v_call: TRBV19
d_call: NA

cdr3_nt: TGTGCCAGCAGGGACAGAGCTTCGAACACCGGGGAGCTGTTTTTT
cdr3_aa: CASRDRASNTGELFF
j_call: TRBJ2-2
clone_size: NA
v_call: TRBV28
d_call: NA

cdr3_nt: TGTGCCAGCACCGATACTAGCGTTGGATCCGGGGAGCTGTTTTTT
cdr3_aa: CASTDTSVGSGELFF
j_call: TRBJ2-2
clone_size: few
v_call: TRBV6-4
d_call: TRBD2

cdr3_nt: TGCGCCAGCAGCCAAGGTTGGGCGAACCAAGAGACCCAGTACTTC
cdr3_aa: CASSQGWANQETQYF
j_call: TRBJ2-5
clone_size: NA
v_call: TRBV4-3
d_call: NA

cdr3_nt: TGTGCCAGCAGTGAATTGGCGGGAGGGCCCCTATACAATGAGCAGTTCTTC
cdr3_aa: CASSELAGGPLYNEQFF
j_call: TRBJ2-1
clone_size: NA
v_call: TRBV25-1
d_call: TRBD2

cdr3_nt: TGCAGCGTTGGGACTAGCGGAGGGGCAGATACGCAGTATTTT
cdr3_aa: CSVGTSGGADTQYF
j_call: TRBJ2-3
clone_size: many
v_call: TRBV29-1
d_call: TRBD2

cdr3_nt: TGTGCCAGCACCACGCCAGGGGGCTACGAGCAGTACTTC
cdr3_aa: CASTTPGGYEQYF
j_call: TRBJ2-7
clone_size: many
v_call: TRBV6-1
d_call: TRBD1

cdr3_nt: TGCAGTGCTAGAAACACACAGGGATCCGAGCAGTACTTC
cdr3_aa: CSARNTQGSEQYF
j_call: TRBJ2-7
clone_size: many
v_call: TRBV20-1
d_call: NA

cdr3_nt: TGCAGTGCTACTCGACCGGGACTCAACACCGGGGAGCTGTTTTTT
cdr3_aa: CSATRPGLNTGELFF
j_call: TRBJ2-2
clone_size: few
v_call: TRBV20-1
d_call: NA

cdr3_nt: TGCGACAGCAGTGAGTCTGTGGGGACCGGGGAGCTGTTTTTT
cdr3_aa: CDSSESVGTGELFF
j_call: TRBJ2-2
clone_size: NA
v_call: TRBV10-1
d_call: NA